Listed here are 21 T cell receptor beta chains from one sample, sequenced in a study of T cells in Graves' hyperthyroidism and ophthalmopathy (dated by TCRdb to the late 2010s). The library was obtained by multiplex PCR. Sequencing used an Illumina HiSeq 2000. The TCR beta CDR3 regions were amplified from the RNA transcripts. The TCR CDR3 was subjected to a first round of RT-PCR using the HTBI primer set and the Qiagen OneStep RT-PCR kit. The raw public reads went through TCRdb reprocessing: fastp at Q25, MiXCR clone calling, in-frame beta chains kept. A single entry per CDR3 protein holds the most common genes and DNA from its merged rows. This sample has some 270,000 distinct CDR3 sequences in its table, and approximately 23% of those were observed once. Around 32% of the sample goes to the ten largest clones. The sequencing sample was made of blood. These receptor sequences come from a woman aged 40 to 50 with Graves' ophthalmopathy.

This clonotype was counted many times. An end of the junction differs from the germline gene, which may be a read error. CDR3 sequence: CSATLVLAGQETQCF. The CDR3 nucleotides are TGCAGTGCTACCCTCGTGCTAGCGGGACAAGAGACCCAGTGCTTC. V usage is TRBV20-1 and J usage is TRBJ2-5; 9 positions agree with TRBD2. CDR3 length: 15 amino acids. Germline V CDR1 and CDR2: DFQATT, SNEGSKA (reference sequence).

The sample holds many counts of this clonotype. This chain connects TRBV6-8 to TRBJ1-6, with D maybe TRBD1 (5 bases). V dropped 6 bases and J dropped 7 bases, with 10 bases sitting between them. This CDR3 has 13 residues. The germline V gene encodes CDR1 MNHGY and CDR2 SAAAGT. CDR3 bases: TGTGCCAGCAGGGCCGGGACCAATTCACCCCTCCACTTT. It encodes CASRAGTNSPLHF.

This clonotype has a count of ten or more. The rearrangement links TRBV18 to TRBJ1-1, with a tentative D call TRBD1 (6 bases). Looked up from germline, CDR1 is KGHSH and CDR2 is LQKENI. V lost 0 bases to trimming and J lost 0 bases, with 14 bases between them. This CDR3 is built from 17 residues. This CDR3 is CASSPPQGSDMNTEAFF. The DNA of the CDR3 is TGTGCCAGCTCACCACCGCAGGGGTCGGACATGAACACTGAAGCTTTCTTT.

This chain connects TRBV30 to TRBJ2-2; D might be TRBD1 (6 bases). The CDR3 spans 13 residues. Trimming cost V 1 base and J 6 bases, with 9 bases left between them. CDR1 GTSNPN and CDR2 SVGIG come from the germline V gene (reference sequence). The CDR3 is CAWSDRDPGELFF. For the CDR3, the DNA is TGTGCCTGGAGTGACAGGGACCCCGGGGAGCTGTTTTTT. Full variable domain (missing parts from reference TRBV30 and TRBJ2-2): SQTIHQWPATLVQPVGSPLSLECTVEGTSNPNLYWYRQAAGRGLQLLFYSVGIGQISSEVPQNLSASRPQDRQFILSSKKLLLSDSGFYLCAWSDRDPGELFFGEGSRLTVL.

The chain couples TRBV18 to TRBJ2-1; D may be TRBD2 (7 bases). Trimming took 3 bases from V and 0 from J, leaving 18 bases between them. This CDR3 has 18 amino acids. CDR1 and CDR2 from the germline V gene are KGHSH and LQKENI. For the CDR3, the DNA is TGTGCCAGCTCACCCTCCGTCCGGGGGGCTCGCTCCTACAATGAGCAGTTCTTC. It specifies CASSPSVRGARSYNEQFF.

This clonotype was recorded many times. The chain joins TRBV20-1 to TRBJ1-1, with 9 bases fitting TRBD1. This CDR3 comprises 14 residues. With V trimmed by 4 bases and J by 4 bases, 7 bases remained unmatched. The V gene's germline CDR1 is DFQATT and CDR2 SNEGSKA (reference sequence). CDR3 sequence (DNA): TGCAGTGCTACACCGGGACAGGGATCCACTGAAGCTTTCTTT. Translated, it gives CSATPGQGSTEAFF.

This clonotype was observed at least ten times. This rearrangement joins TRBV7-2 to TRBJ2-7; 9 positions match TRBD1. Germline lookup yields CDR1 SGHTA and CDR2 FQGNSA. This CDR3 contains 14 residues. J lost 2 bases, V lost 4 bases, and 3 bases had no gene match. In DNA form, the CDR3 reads TGTGCCAGCAGCTGGGGACAGGGAACCTACGAGCAGTACTTC. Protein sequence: CASSWGQGTYEQYF.

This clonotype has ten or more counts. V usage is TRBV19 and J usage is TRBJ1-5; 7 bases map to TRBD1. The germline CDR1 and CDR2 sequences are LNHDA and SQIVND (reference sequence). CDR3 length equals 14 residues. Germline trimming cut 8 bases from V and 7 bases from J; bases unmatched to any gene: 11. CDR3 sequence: CASQQGYTNQPQHF. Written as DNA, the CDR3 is TGTGCCAGTCAACAGGGGTATACAAACCAGCCCCAGCATTTT.

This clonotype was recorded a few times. The CDR3 protein is CASSLGGWTEAFF. The CDR3 DNA reads TGTGCCAGCAGTTTGGGGGGATGGACTGAAGCTTTCTTT. The V call is TRBV12-3 or TRBV12-4, the J call TRBJ1-1; D possibly corresponds to TRBD1 (5 bases). The CDR3 has 13 amino acids. V lost 3 bases and J lost 5, with 10 bases in between.

For the CDR3, the DNA is TGTGCCACCAGTGATGAGAGGGCGGGCGAGCAGTACTTC. Residues: CATSDERAGEQYF. The rearrangement links TRBV24-1 to TRBJ2-7, with TRBD2 as a possible D gene (5 bases). Germline CDR1 and CDR2: KGHDR and SFDVKD. Trimming pared 3 bases from V and 6 bases from J, leaving 11 bases between. The CDR3 spans 13 residues.

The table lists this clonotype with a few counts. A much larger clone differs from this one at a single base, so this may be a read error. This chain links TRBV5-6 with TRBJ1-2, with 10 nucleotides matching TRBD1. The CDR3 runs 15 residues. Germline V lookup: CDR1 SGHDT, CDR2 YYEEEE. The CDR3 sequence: CACSLDGTGEDGYTF. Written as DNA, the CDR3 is TGTGCCTGCAGCTTGGATGGGACAGGGGAGGACGGCTACACCTTC.

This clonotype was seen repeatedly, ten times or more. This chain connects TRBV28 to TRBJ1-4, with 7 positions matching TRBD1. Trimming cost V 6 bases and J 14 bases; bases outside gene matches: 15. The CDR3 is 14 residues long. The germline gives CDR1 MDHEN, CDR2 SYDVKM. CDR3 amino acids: CASSSGTASGILFF. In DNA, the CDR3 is TGTGCCAGCAGCTCCGGGACAGCCAGTGGGATCCTGTTTTTT.

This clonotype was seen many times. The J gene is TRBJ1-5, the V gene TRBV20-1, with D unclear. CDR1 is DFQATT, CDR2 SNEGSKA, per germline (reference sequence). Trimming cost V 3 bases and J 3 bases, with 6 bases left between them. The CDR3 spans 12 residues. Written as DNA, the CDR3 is TGCAGTGCTAGCATCTACAATCAGCCCCAGCATTTT. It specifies CSASIYNQPQHF.

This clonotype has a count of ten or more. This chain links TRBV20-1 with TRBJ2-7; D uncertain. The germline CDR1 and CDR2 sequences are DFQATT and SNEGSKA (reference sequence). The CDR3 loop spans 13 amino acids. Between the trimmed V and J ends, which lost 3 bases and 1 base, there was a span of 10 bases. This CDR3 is CSASMGGSYEQYF. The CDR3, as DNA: TGCAGTGCTAGCATGGGCGGATCCTACGAGCAGTACTTC.

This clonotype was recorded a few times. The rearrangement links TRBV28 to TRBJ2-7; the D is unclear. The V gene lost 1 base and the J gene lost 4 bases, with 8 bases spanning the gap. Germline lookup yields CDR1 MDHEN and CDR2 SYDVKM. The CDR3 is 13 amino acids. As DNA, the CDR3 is TGTGCCAGCAGTTTATCGGACGGGTACGAGCAGTACTTC. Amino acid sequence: CASSLSDGYEQYF.

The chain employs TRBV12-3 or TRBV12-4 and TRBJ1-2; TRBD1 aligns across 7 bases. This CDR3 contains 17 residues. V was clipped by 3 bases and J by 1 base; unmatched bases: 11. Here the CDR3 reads CASSFQDRGGGNYGYTF. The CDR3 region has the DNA TGTGCCAGCAGTTTTCAGGACAGAGGGGGCGGTAACTATGGCTACACCTTC.

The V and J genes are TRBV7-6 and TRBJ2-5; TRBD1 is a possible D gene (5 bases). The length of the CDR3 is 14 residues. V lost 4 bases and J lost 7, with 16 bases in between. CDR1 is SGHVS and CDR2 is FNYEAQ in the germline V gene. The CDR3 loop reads CASSSTRTMGTQYF. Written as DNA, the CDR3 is TGTGCCAGCAGCTCCACGCGGACAATGGGGACCCAGTACTTC.

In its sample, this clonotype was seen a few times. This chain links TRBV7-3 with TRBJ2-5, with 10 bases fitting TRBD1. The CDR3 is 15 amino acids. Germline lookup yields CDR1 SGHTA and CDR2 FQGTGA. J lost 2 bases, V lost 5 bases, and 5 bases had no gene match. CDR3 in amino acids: CASSRTGGIQETQYF. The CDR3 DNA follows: TGTGCCAGCAGCCGGACAGGGGGGATTCAAGAGACCCAGTACTTC.

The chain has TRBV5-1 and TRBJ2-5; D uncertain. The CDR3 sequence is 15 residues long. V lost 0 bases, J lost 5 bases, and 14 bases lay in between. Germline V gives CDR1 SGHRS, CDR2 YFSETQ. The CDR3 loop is CASSLDSPRKETQYF. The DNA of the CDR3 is TGCGCCAGCAGCTTGGACTCTCCACGTAAGGAGACCCAGTACTTC. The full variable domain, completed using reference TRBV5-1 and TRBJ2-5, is KAGVTQTPRYLIKTRGQQVTLSCSPISGHRSVSWYQQTPGQGLQFLFEYFSETQRNKGNFPGRFSGRQFSNSRSEMNVSTLELGDSALYLCASSLDSPRKETQYFGPGTRLLVL.

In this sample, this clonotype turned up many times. For the CDR3, the DNA is TGCAGTGCTAGGAGACAGTTGAACACTGAAGCTTTCTTT. Residues: CSARRQLNTEAFF. This sequence joins TRBV20-1 and TRBJ1-1; D perhaps matches TRBD1 (5 bases). The CDR3 is 13 residues long. The germline V gene encodes CDR1 DFQATT and CDR2 SNEGSKA (reference sequence). Trimming removed 3 bases from V and 0 bases from J, with 8 bases in between.

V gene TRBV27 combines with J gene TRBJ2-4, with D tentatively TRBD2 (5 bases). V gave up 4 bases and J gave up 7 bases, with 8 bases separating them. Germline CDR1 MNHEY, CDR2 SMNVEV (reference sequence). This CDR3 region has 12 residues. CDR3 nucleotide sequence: TGTGCCAGCAGTTCGGGATCCAACATTCAGTACTTC. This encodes CASSSGSNIQYF.